These T cell receptor beta chains were read from a single sample in a study of cytomegalovirus exposure and HLA in healthy donors. Here immunoSEQ multiplex PCR was the method, and the copy in TCRdb shows in-frame clones only, minus some. Its clone listing holds 150,000 or so clones. The sample taken for sequencing was PBMCs. These receptors all stem from a woman aged 55-70 years in good health and CMV-seronegative. The CDR3 runs from the conserved cysteine through the conserved F or W. D genes are given only for firm matches.

>TRBJ2-1|NA|TRBV6-5
CASTSPRVSYNEQFF
TGTGCCAGCACCAGTCCGCGGGTCTCCTACAATGAGCAGTTCTTC
>TRBJ1-6|TRBD1|TRBV14
CASSQDDRGNSPLHF
TGTGCCAGCAGCCAAGATGACAGGGGAAATTCACCCCTCCACTTT
>TRBJ2-2|TRBD2|TRBV6-5
CASSKREGPTGELFF
TGTGCCAGCAGTAAGCGGGAGGGCCCCACCGGGGAGCTGTTTTTT
>TRBJ1-2|TRBD1|TRBV5-1
CASSLGQDRHGYTF
TGCGCCAGCAGCTTAGGACAGGATCGTCATGGCTACACCTTC
>TRBJ1-4|TRBD1|TRBV9
CASSVGDRGGEKLFF
TGTGCCAGCAGCGTAGGGGACAGGGGTGGTGAAAAACTGTTTTTT
>TRBJ1-1|TRBD1|TRBV7-3
CASSRMGQKNTEAFF
TGTGCCAGCAGCCGCATGGGACAGAAGAACACTGAAGCTTTCTTT
>TRBJ2-7|TRBD2|TRBV5-1
CASSLAGGGVTGYEQYF
TGCGCCAGCAGTCTCGCGGGGGGTGGTGTAACGGGCTACGAGCAGTACTTC
>TRBJ2-5|NA|TRBV5-4
CASSLGREETQYF
TGTGCCAGCAGCTTGGGCAGGGAAGAGACCCAGTACTTC
>TRBJ2-6|NA|TRBV5-1
CASSLYGSSGANVLTF
TGCGCCAGCAGCTTGTATGGGAGCTCTGGGGCCAACGTCCTGACTTTC
>TRBJ2-7|TRBD1|TRBV11-2
CASSLDAGGPGRTYEQYF
TGTGCCAGCAGCTTAGATGCAGGGGGTCCAGGGCGCACCTACGAGCAGTACTTC
>TRBJ1-2|NA|TRBV9
CASSVGGVGRNYGYTF
TGTGCCAGCAGCGTAGGGGGGGTCGGCAGGAACTATGGCTACACCTTC
>TRBJ2-2|TRBD2|TRBV19
CASTPIPGLAGESFGGELFF
TGTGCCAGTACCCCCATCCCGGGACTAGCGGGAGAGTCTTTCGGCGGGGAGCTGTTTTTT
>TRBJ1-2|TRBD1|TRBV12-5
CASGLVTGEEATF
TGTGCTAGTGGTTTGGTAACAGGGGAGGAGGCCACCTTC
>TRBJ2-3|TRBD2|TRBV15
CATSGGGGDTDTQYF
TGTGCCACCAGCGGCGGTGGGGGGGACACAGATACGCAGTATTTT
>TRBJ1-6|NA|TRBV2
CASSENRDIENSPLHF
TGTGCCAGCAGTGAAAATCGGGACATCGAGAATTCACCCCTCCACTTT
>TRBJ1-4|TRBD1|TRBV4-1
CASSLGKRDRDEKLFF
TGCGCCAGCAGCCTAGGAAAACGGGACAGGGACGAAAAACTGTTTTTT
>TRBJ2-1|NA|TRBV5-6
CASSFVPGSHSYNEQFF
TGTGCCAGCAGCTTTGTCCCCGGGAGTCACTCCTACAATGAGCAGTTCTTC
>TRBJ2-5|TRBD2|TRBV10-2
CASSFSGGPHQETQYF
TGCGCCAGCAGTTTCTCGGGAGGGCCCCACCAAGAGACCCAGTACTTC
>TRBJ2-1|TRBD2|TRBV7-9
CASSLGLAGAGEQFF
TGTGCCAGCAGCTTAGGACTAGCGGGAGCTGGTGAGCAGTTCTTC
>TRBJ1-1|NA|TRBV7-6
CASSLEGEGFGAFF
TGTGCCAGCAGCTTAGAGGGGGAGGGTTTCGGAGCTTTCTTT
>TRBJ2-2|TRBD1|TRBV5-1
CASSFMTGGSGELFF
TGCGCCAGCAGCTTTATGACAGGGGGGTCCGGGGAGCTGTTTTTT
>TRBJ1-5|NA|TRBV12-5
CASGLVLSLYSNQPQHF
TGTGCTAGTGGTTTGGTACTGAGCCTTTATAGCAATCAGCCCCAGCATTTT
>TRBJ2-7|NA|TRBV10-1
CASSGSAGEINDEQYF
TGCGCCAGCAGTGGTTCGGCAGGGGAGATAAATGACGAGCAGTACTTC
>TRBJ2-5|NA|TRBV7-7
CASSLGANVEETQYF
TGTGCCAGCAGCTTAGGGGCCAACGTGGAAGAGACCCAGTACTTC
>TRBJ1-1|NA|TRBV21-1
CASITAAGKAFF
TGTGCCAGCATCACAGCCGCGGGGAAAGCTTTCTTT
>TRBJ2-2|TRBD1|TRBV30
CAWSGLRGRAGELFF
TGTGCCTGGAGCGGGCTTAGGGGGCGCGCCGGGGAGCTGTTTTTT
>TRBJ2-1|NA|TRBV11-2
CASSLGAGTYNEQFF
TGTGCCAGCAGCTTAGGTGCGGGGACCTACAATGAGCAGTTCTTC
>TRBJ1-1|TRBD1|TRBV7-8
CASSRSDRGNTEAFF
TGTGCCAGCAGCCGTTCTGACAGGGGGAACACTGAAGCTTTCTTT
>TRBJ1-1|NA|TRBV11-2
CASSLSPTGTEAFF
TGTGCCAGCAGCTTGAGTCCCACGGGCACTGAAGCTTTCTTT
>TRBJ2-7|TRBD1|TRBV11-2
CASSERGQNYEQYF
TGTGCCAGCAGTGAACGGGGACAGAACTACGAGCAGTACTTC
>TRBJ2-7|TRBD1|TRBV7-6
CASSLGDRLEQYF
TGTGCCAGCAGCTTAGGGGACAGATTGGAGCAGTACTTC
>TRBJ2-7|TRBD1|TRBV10-3
CAISDFTGATYEQYF
TGTGCCATCAGTGATTTCACAGGGGCCACCTACGAGCAGTACTTC
>TRBJ2-1|TRBD2|TRBV7-8
CASSSNSGNEQFF
TGTGCCAGCAGTTCAAATAGCGGGAATGAGCAGTTCTTC
>TRBJ2-3|TRBD2|TRBV2
CASSGQAGLAQYF
TGTGCCAGCAGTGGGCAGGCTGGACTAGCGCAGTATTTT
>TRBJ1-6|NA|TRBV6-6
CASRLDYFSPLHF
TGTGCCAGCAGGCTAGACTATTTTTCACCCCTCCACTTT
>TRBJ1-4|NA|TRBV2
CASKFETVNEKLFF
TGTGCCAGCAAGTTCGAGACAGTTAATGAAAAACTGTTTTTT
>TRBJ2-1|NA|TRBV27
CASSLGWSSYNEQFF
TGTGCCAGCAGTTTAGGGTGGAGCTCCTACAATGAGCAGTTCTTC
>TRBJ2-5|NA|TRBV25-1
CASSELQGGKRETQYF
TGTGCCAGCAGTGAACTCCAGGGTGGAAAGCGAGAGACCCAGTACTTC
>TRBJ1-1|NA|TRBV5-1
CASSLGGDRRVAEAFF
TGCGCCAGCAGCTTGGGGGGGGACCGCAGGGTTGCTGAAGCTTTCTTT
>TRBJ2-2|NA|TRBV11-2
CASTGWRGTGELFF
TGTGCCAGCACCGGATGGAGGGGCACCGGGGAGCTGTTTTTT
>TRBJ1-3|TRBD1|TRBV6-5
CASSLAGTGAGNTIYF
TGTGCCAGCAGTTTGGCCGGGACAGGGGCAGGAAACACCATATATTTT
>TRBJ2-7|NA|TRBV13
CASSTGRELEQYF
TGTGCCAGCAGCACTGGGCGGGAACTCGAGCAGTACTTC
>TRBJ1-2|TRBD1|TRBV5-4
CASSFWDRGFYGYTF
TGTGCCAGCAGCTTCTGGGACAGGGGGTTCTATGGCTACACCTTC
>TRBJ1-6|NA|TRBV4-2
CASSHGGRGLYNSPLHF
TGTGCCAGCAGCCACGGTGGCAGGGGACTATACAATTCACCCCTCCACTTT
>TRBJ2-1|TRBD2|TRBV7-2
CASSLSGGSYNEQFF
TGTGCCAGCAGCTTAAGCGGGGGGAGTTACAATGAGCAGTTCTTC
>TRBJ1-5|TRBD1|TRBV6-1
CASSDLDRGSNQPQHF
TGTGCCAGCAGTGACCTAGACAGGGGTTCCAATCAGCCCCAGCATTTT
>TRBJ2-7|NA|TRBV6-1
CASSRQTVTNNEQYF
TGTGCCAGCAGTAGACAGACGGTGACGAACAACGAGCAGTACTTC